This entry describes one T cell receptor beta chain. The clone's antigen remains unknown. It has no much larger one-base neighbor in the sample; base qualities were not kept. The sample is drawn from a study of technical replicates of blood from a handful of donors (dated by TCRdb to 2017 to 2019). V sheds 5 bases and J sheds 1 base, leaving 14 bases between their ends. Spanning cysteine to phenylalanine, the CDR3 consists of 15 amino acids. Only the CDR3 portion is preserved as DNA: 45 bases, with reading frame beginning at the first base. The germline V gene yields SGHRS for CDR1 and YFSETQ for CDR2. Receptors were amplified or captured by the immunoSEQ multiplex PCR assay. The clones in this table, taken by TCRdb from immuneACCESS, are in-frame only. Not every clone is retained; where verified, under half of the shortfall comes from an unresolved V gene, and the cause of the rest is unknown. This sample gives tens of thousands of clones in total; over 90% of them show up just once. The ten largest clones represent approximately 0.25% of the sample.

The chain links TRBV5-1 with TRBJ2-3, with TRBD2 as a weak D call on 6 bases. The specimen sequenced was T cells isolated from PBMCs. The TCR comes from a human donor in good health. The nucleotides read TGCGCCAGCAGTCCCCGGGACTCCGGCACAGATACGCAGTATTTT. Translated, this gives CASSPRDSGTDTQYF. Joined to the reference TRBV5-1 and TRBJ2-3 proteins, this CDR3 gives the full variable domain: KAGVTQTPRYLIKTRGQQVTLSCSPISGHRSVSWYQQTPGQGLQFLFEYFSETQRNKGNFPGRFSGRQFSNSRSEMNVSTLELGDSALYLCASSPRDSGTDTQYFGPGTRLTVL.